These 30 T cell receptor beta chains originate from one sample sequenced in a study of T cells in Graves' hyperthyroidism and ophthalmopathy. Using RNA transcripts as the source, TCR beta CDR3 regions were amplified. HTBI primers were employed in a first-round RT-PCR of the TCR CDR3. One entry per CDR3 protein results from TCRdb running MiXCR on the multiplex PCR reads. The table shows under 300,000 distinct CDR3 sequences, with nearly 15% occurring only once. What was sequenced was blood. The receptors shown here come from a woman in her fifties or sixties with Graves' hyperthyroidism that later progressed to Graves' ophthalmopathy.

This clonotype was found many times. The J gene is TRBJ1-1, the V gene TRBV7-8, with D possibly being TRBD1 (5 bases). CDR3 length: 15 amino acids. Per germline, CDR1 SGHVS and CDR2 FQNEAQ. Trimming left V 5 bases short and J 0 bases short, with 13 bases between. This CDR3 is CASSPREGMNTEAFF. The CDR3 DNA reads TGTGCCAGCAGCCCTAGGGAGGGGATGAACACTGAAGCTTTCTTT.

This clonotype was counted ten times or more. The V gene is TRBV20-1, the J gene TRBJ2-7; perhaps TRBD2 as D (6 bases). The CDR3 runs to 15 residues. From germline, CDR1 is DFQATT and CDR2 SNEGSKA (reference sequence). The CDR3 sequence: CSGATGGGLTYEQYF. For the CDR3, the DNA is TGCAGCGGCGCCACCGGGGGAGGTCTCACCTACGAGCAGTACTTC.

This clonotype was counted ten times or more. V gene TRBV28 combines with J gene TRBJ2-4; TRBD1 aligns across 7 bases. The CDR3 contains 14 residues. Trimming at V came to 4 bases and at J to 4 bases, leaving 4 bases not matched to a gene. CDR1 is MDHEN, CDR2 SYDVKM, per germline. CDR3 residues: CASSSGTEKNIQYF. In DNA, the CDR3 is TGTGCCAGCAGTTCGGGGACAGAAAAAAACATTCAGTACTTC.

The table lists this clonotype with many counts. The chain is built from TRBV27 and TRBJ2-7; D may be TRBD1 or TRBD2 (5 bases each). Per the germline V gene, CDR1 is MNHEY and CDR2 is SMNVEV (reference sequence). There are 15 residues in the CDR3. V was pared by 0 bases and J by 2 bases, with 11 bases between. For the CDR3, the DNA is TGTGCCAGCAGTTTATCCTGGGACGGAACCTACGAGCAGTACTTC. Protein: CASSLSWDGTYEQYF.

This clonotype was seen many times. In DNA form, the CDR3 reads TGTGCCAGCAGCTTACAGGGAGGGCCTAATGAGCAGTTCTTC. This codes for CASSLQGGPNEQFF. The J gene is TRBJ2-1, the V gene TRBV7-9, with 7 nucleotides matching TRBD2. The CDR3 runs 14 residues. The germline V gene has CDR1 SEHNR and CDR2 FQNEAQ (reference sequence). V was clipped by 2 bases and J by 7 bases; unmatched bases: 5.

This clonotype was recorded many times. Here the CDR3 DNA reads TGCGCCAGCAGCTGGACAGGGTCGGGAGAGACCCAGTACTTC. Amino acids: CASSWTGSGETQYF. The chain couples TRBV5-1 to TRBJ2-5; 8 bases map to TRBD1. This CDR3 spans 14 amino acids. With 3 bases clipped from V and 4 bases from J, the junction kept 5 bases outside the gene matches. Germline V lookup: CDR1 SGHRS, CDR2 YFSETQ.

This clonotype has more than one count but fewer than ten. V gene TRBV4-1 combines with J gene TRBJ2-7, with 9 nucleotides matching TRBD1. The CDR3 runs to 11 residues. The V segment lost 4 bases and the J segment 9 bases; nucleotides outside the gene matches: 1. Germline CDR1 MGHRA, CDR2 YSYEKL. This chain's CDR3 is CASSRQGVQYF. CDR3 sequence (DNA): TGCGCCAGCAGCCGACAGGGGGTGCAGTACTTC.

The V gene is TRBV6-2 or TRBV6-3, the J gene TRBJ2-4, with TRBD1 matching over 9 bases. Germline V gives CDR1 MNHEY, CDR2 SVGEGT. The CDR3 extends over 14 amino acids. V trimming: 7 bases; J trimming: 9 bases; junction bases outside the gene matches: 10. In DNA, the CDR3 is TGTGCCAGCAACCAACAGGGGGCGTTGGGCATTCAGTACTTC. It specifies CASNQQGALGIQYF.

A note on this clonotype: A much larger clonotype is one base distant, so this may be a read error. V gene TRBV11-2 combines with J gene TRBJ1-2; maybe TRBD1 (5 bases). Trimming removed 5 bases at V and 7 bases at J, with 26 bases between. The CDR3 runs to 17 residues. Germline CDR1 is SGHAT and CDR2 is FQNNGV. DNA for the CDR3: TGTGCCAGCAGCCCAGGGACGACAGTTTCCGCCTCAGGTGGCTACACCTTC. Protein product: CASSPGTTVSASGGYTF.

This clonotype showed up many times. V is TRBV2 and J is TRBJ1-1; D possibly corresponds to TRBD1 (5 bases). Germline CDR1 and CDR2: SNHLY and FYNNEI. The CDR3 totals 14 residues. V lost 7 bases, J lost 1 base, and 13 bases lay in between. The CDR3: CASTTYRGNTEAFF. CDR3 DNA sequence: TGTGCCAGCACAACCTATAGGGGGAACACTGAAGCTTTCTTT.

This clonotype was seen at least ten times. The gene calls are TRBV7-2 and TRBJ1-5; no firm D call. The germline V gene has CDR1 SGHTA and CDR2 FQGNSA. Trimming stripped 1 base from V and 5 bases from J, with 6 bases between. This CDR3 is built from 13 residues. The CDR3 region has the DNA TGTGCCAGCAGCTTAGAGAGAGATCAGCCCCAGCATTTT. It yields the protein CASSLERDQPQHF.

The rearrangement uses TRBV2 and TRBJ2-1; 10 bases are a match to TRBD2. This CDR3 region has 15 residues. CDR1 and CDR2 (germline): SNHLY, FYNNEI. V lost 6 bases to trimming and J lost 5 bases; unmatched junction nucleotides: 7. CDR3 protein: CASRRTSGANNEQFF. The CDR3, as DNA: TGTGCCAGCAGACGAACTAGCGGGGCAAACAATGAGCAGTTCTTC.

CDR3 in DNA: TGTGCCAGTAGAAAAACAGGGACCAGCAATCAGCCCCAGCATTTT. This codes for CASRKTGTSNQPQHF. This chain links TRBV19 with TRBJ1-5; perhaps TRBD1 as D (6 bases). The CDR3 runs 15 residues. Germline V gene lookup returns CDR1 LNHDA and CDR2 SQIVND (reference sequence). V was cut by 6 bases and J by 1 base, with 13 bases left in between.

V gene TRBV6-1 combines with J gene TRBJ1-1; D not resolved. The CDR3 contains 16 residues. The ends were cut back, 6 bases at V and 1 base at J, with 18 bases in the middle. The germline V gene has CDR1 MNHNS and CDR2 SASEGT. The CDR3 spells CASSLHPGLGNTEAFF. For the CDR3, the DNA is TGTGCCAGCAGCCTCCACCCGGGGTTGGGGAACACTGAAGCTTTCTTT.

This clonotype was picked up many times. The rearrangement uses TRBV28 and TRBJ2-5, with a weak D call TRBD1 (5 bases). The germline gives CDR1 MDHEN, CDR2 SYDVKM. The CDR3 extends over 14 amino acids. Trimming stripped 5 bases from V and 1 base from J, with 11 bases between. CDR3 DNA sequence: TGTGCCAGCAGTCCCCAGACAGCCCAAGAGACCCAGTACTTC. Its protein product is CASSPQTAQETQYF. Full variable domain (remainder filled in from reference TRBV28 and TRBJ2-5): DVKVTQSSRYLVKRTGEKVFLECVQDMDHENMFWYRQDPGLGLRLIYFSYDVKMKEKGDIPEGYSVSREKKERFSLILESASTNQTSMYLCASSPQTAQETQYFGPGTRLLVL.

This clonotype showed up just a few times. The chain has TRBV24-1 and TRBJ2-1; D may be TRBD2 (5 bases). Germline lookup yields CDR1 KGHDR and CDR2 SFDVKD. With 4 bases removed from V and 0 bases from J, the gap between germline ends came to 12 bases. This CDR3 contains 16 residues. The CDR3 protein is CATSDPWRTSYNEQFF. In nucleotides, the CDR3 is TGTGCCACCAGTGACCCCTGGAGGACCTCCTACAATGAGCAGTTCTTC.

Many counts were recorded for this clonotype. This chain uses TRBV11-2 with TRBJ2-3; TRBD2 agrees at 7 bases. The V gene's germline CDR1 is SGHAT and CDR2 FQNNGV. V shed 0 bases, J shed 2 bases, and the junction held 8 bases outside the gene matches. CDR3 size: 17 residues. CDR3: CASSLDLASGTTDTQYF. The CDR3 DNA reads TGTGCCAGCAGCTTAGATCTCGCTAGCGGAACCACAGATACGCAGTATTTT.

The sample holds a few counts of this clonotype. The chain has TRBV4-2 and TRBJ2-5, with TRBD2 matching 7 bases. Per the germline V gene, CDR1 is LGHNA and CDR2 is YNFKEQ. With V trimmed by 1 base and J by 2 bases, 4 bases remained unmatched. CDR3 length: 15 residues. The CDR3 is CASSQAGGIQETQYF. The CDR3 DNA reads as TGTGCCAGCAGCCAAGCGGGAGGTATTCAAGAGACCCAGTACTTC.

The gene calls are TRBV7-9 and TRBJ1-1; the D gene is possibly TRBD1 (5 bases). Trimming removed 1 base from V and 5 bases from J, with 11 bases in between. Germline V gives CDR1 SEHNR, CDR2 FQNEAQ (reference sequence). The CDR3 has 14 amino acids. The CDR3 loop reads CASSLVGGTTEAFF. The CDR3 DNA follows: TGTGCCAGCAGCTTAGTTGGGGGAACGACTGAAGCTTTCTTT.

This clonotype has a count of ten or more. The DNA for the CDR3 is TGTGCCAGCTCACCCCCGAACCAACAGACAGTGAACACTGAAGCTTTCTTT. It codes for CASSPPNQQTVNTEAFF. The gene calls are TRBV18 and TRBJ1-1, with D possibly matching TRBD1 (5 bases). Germline CDR1 KGHSH, CDR2 LQKENI. The CDR3 sequence is 17 residues long. Trimming shortened V by 3 bases and J by 0 bases, and 17 bases separated the two germline ends.

This clonotype was observed at least ten times. The V gene is TRBV19, the J gene TRBJ1-5, with D possibly matching TRBD1 (5 bases). Between the trimmed V and J ends, which lost 0 bases and 1 base, there was a span of 10 bases. The CDR3 consists of 16 residues. Germline CDR1 is LNHDA and CDR2 is SQIVND (reference sequence). CDR3 residues: CASSIDARVSNQPQHF. The CDR3 bases are TGTGCCAGTAGTATAGATGCCAGGGTGAGCAATCAGCCCCAGCATTTT. The whole variable domain, filled in from reference TRBV19 and TRBJ1-5, reads DGGITQSPKYLFRKEGQNVTLSCEQNLNHDAMYWYRQDPGQGLRLIYYSQIVNDFQKGDIAEGYSVSREKKESFPLTVTSAQKNPTAFYLCASSIDARVSNQPQHFGDGTRLSIL.

Remarks on this clonotype: This sequence may be a read error, since a much larger clone differs from it by one base. The chain combines TRBV20-1 with TRBJ1-1; D remains ambiguous. V lost 7 bases, J lost 6 bases, and 21 bases lay in between. The CDR3 consists of 14 residues. Germline assignment: CDR1 DFQATT and CDR2 SNEGSKA (reference sequence). The CDR3 here is CSVSLAPRGAEAFF. The DNA for the CDR3 is TGCAGTGTATCGTTAGCCCCCCGGGGTGCTGAAGCTTTCTTT.

This clonotype has ten or more counts. The gene calls are TRBV5-1 and TRBJ2-2; D not certain. Per the germline V gene, CDR1 is SGHRS and CDR2 is YFSETQ. The CDR3 is 13 residues long. Trimming left V 1 base short and J 4 bases short, with 5 bases between. CDR3 protein: CASSLIFTGELFF. CDR3 coding DNA: TGCGCCAGCAGCTTGATATTCACCGGGGAGCTGTTTTTT.

V is TRBV28 and J is TRBJ1-2; D is undetermined. Germline V gene lookup returns CDR1 MDHEN and CDR2 SYDVKM. V was shortened by 2 bases and J by 4 bases, with 11 bases between the two germline ends. The CDR3 extends over 14 amino acids. The chain's CDR3 is CASSLQLQSYGYTF. Written as DNA, the CDR3 is TGTGCCAGCAGTTTACAGTTGCAGTCCTATGGCTACACCTTC.

The V call is TRBV29-1, the J call TRBJ2-7; 8 bases fit TRBD2. Germline V lookup: CDR1 SQVTM, CDR2 ANQGSEA. Unmatched junction bases numbered 7, after V lost 6 bases and J lost 6 bases. The CDR3 contains 12 residues. Here the CDR3 DNA reads TGCAGCGTCCCGGGGGGGTCGGGCGAGCAGTACTTC. Translated: CSVPGGSGEQYF.

This sequence joins TRBV19 and TRBJ2-6; 7 bases map to TRBD2. The CDR3 runs 14 residues. V shed 9 bases, J shed 8 bases, and the junction held 10 bases outside the gene matches. Germline CDR1 reads LNHDA; CDR2 reads SQIVND (reference sequence). The CDR3 region is CASSRDGGTNVLTF. CDR3 DNA: TGTGCCAGCTCCCGGGACGGGGGGACCAACGTCCTGACTTTC.

This clonotype was observed a few times. The chain combines TRBV5-5 with TRBJ1-1; D not certain. From germline, CDR1 is SGHKS and CDR2 YYEKEE (reference sequence). Trimming took off 3 bases at V and 1 base at J, with 16 bases between the two ends. CDR3 length: 16 amino acids. CDR3 bases: TGTGCCAGCAGCTCCCCGGCCGGGAACAAGAACACTGAAGCTTTCTTT. It encodes CASSSPAGNKNTEAFF.

This chain links TRBV28 with TRBJ2-1, with 11 bases fitting TRBD2. V trimming: 5 bases; J trimming: 5 bases; junction bases outside the gene matches: 8. Germline CDR1 and CDR2: MDHEN and SYDVKM. The length of the CDR3 is 16 residues. The CDR3: CASSLLSGRANNEQFF. The CDR3 DNA sequence: TGTGCCAGCAGTCTCCTTAGCGGGAGGGCCAACAATGAGCAGTTCTTC.

This clonotype was seen ten or more times. The chain recombines TRBV20-1 with TRBJ2-1, with a tentative D call TRBD1 (7 bases). Per the germline V gene, CDR1 is DFQATT and CDR2 is SNEGSKA (reference sequence). The CDR3 totals 13 residues. Trimming left V 5 bases short and J 10 bases short, with 18 bases between. This CDR3 reads CSAFGSRGDEQFF. The CDR3 coding sequence is TGCAGTGCTTTCGGGAGCAGGGGGGACGAGCAGTTCTTC.

In its sample, this clonotype was seen a few times. CDR3 coding DNA: TGTGCCAGTAGTGCGTGGGGTCGAGGCAACAATGAGCAGTTCTTC. The encoded protein is CASSAWGRGNNEQFF. This chain links TRBV19 with TRBJ2-1; D is undetermined. The CDR3 is made up of 15 amino acids. Trimming took off 5 bases at V and 5 bases at J, with 16 bases between the two ends. Per the germline V gene, CDR1 is LNHDA and CDR2 is SQIVND (reference sequence).